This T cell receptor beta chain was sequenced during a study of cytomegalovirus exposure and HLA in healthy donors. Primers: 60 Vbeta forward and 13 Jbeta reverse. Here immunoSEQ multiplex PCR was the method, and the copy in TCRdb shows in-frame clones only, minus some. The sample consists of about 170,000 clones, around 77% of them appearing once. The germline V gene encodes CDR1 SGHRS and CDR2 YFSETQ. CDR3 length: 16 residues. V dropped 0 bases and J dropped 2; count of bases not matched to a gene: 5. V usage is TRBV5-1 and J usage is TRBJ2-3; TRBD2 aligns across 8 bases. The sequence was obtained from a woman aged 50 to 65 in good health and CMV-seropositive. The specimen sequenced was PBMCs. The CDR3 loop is CASSLGAAGVTDTQYF. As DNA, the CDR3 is TGCGCCAGCAGCTTGGGGGCAGCGGGGGTCACAGATACGCAGTATTTT. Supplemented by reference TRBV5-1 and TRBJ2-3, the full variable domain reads KAGVTQTPRYLIKTRGQQVTLSCSPISGHRSVSWYQQTPGQGLQFLFEYFSETQRNKGNFPGRFSGRQFSNSRSEMNVSTLELGDSALYLCASSLGAAGVTDTQYFGPGTRLTVL.